The clone carrying this T cell receptor beta chain came up many times. Its antigen remains unidentified. The CDR3 sequence is 14 residues long. Germline loops: CDR1 LGHNT, CDR2 FRNRAP. V was clipped by 6 bases and J by 4 bases, with 15 bases between them. Busulfan-fludarabine conditioning, marrow transplant, and cyclophosphamide on days +3 and +4 were administered. This specimen comes from a study of T cells after posttransplantation cyclophosphamide. Whole-study results and caveats: TRB overlap between skin or GI tissue T cells and blood was limited. Later post-transplant blood repertoires were often dominated by donor CD8+ memory clones.

Produced via immunoSEQ multiplex PCR; TCRdb's table is partial and in-frame only. The sample has 6,000 to 9,500 clones, none seen only once. The rearrangement uses TRBV12-5 and TRBJ1-2; D gene ambiguous. The TCR sequence derives from a male patient aged 18 to 35 who received an allogeneic stem cell transplant from an unrelated donor, was CMV-positive, and had acute and chronic GVHD. The graft donor may have given rise to some T cells. The sequences come from PBMCs, collected after allogeneic stem cell transplant with posttransplant cyclophosphamide. Here the CDR3 DNA reads TGTGCTAGTGGAAACGGAACTCGGGGCTATGGCTACACCTTC. It is translated as CASGNGTRGYGYTF.